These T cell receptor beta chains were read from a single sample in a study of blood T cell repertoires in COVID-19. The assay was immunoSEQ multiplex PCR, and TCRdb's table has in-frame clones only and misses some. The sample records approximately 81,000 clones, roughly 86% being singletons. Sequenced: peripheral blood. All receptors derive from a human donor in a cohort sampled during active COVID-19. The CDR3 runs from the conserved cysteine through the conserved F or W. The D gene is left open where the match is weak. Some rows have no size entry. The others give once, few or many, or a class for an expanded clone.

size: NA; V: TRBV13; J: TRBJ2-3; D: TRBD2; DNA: TGTGCCAGCAGTTTCCAACGGGGGGGGTTCACAGATACGCAGTATTTT; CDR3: CASSFQRGGFTDTQYF
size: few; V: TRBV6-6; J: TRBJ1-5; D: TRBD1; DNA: TGTGCCGGACGACAGGGGGCAGGCAATCAGCCCCAGCATTTT; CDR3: CAGRQGAGNQPQHF
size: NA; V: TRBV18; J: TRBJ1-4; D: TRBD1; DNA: TGTGCCAGCTCACGAGGACAGGATAATGAAAAACTGTTTTTT; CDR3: CASSRGQDNEKLFF
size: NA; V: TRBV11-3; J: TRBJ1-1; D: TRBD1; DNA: TGTGCCAGCAGCCCGGGACAGGGGCGGACTGAAGCTTTCTTT; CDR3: CASSPGQGRTEAFF
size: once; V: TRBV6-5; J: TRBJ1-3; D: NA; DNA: TGTGCCAGCAGTCCAGGACACAACTCTGGAAACACCATATATTTT; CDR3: CASSPGHNSGNTIYF
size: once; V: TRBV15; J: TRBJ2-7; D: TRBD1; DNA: TGTGCCACCAGCAGAGATACGATTCGGACAGGGGGTTCCGAGCAGTACTTC; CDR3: CATSRDTIRTGGSEQYF
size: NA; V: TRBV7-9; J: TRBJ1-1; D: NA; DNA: TGTGCCAGCAGCTTACCCCAGACAGAAAATACTGAAGCTTTCTTT; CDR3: CASSLPQTENTEAFF
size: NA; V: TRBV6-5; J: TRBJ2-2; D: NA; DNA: TGTGCCAGCAGTCCCGGGACAACGAACACCGGGGAGCTGTTTTTT; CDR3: CASSPGTTNTGELFF
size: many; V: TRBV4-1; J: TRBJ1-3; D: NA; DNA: TGCGCCAGCAGCCAAGATAGGGACAATAGAAACACCATATATTTT; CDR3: CASSQDRDNRNTIYF
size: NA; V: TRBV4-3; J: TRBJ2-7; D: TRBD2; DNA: TGCGCCAGCAGCCAACAGCGGGGGACCTCCTACGAGCAGTACTTC; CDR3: CASSQQRGTSYEQYF
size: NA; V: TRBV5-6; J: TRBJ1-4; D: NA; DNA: TGTGCCAGCAGCTTGGCGCGACAGGCAACTAATGAAAAACTGTTTTTT; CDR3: CASSLARQATNEKLFF
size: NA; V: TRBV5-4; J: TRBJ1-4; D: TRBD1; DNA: TGTGCCAGCAGCACGGTGACAGGGACGGTTAGTGGTGAAAAACTGTTTTTT; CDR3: CASSTVTGTVSGEKLFF
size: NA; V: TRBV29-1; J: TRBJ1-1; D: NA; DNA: TGCAGCGTCCCGAGTACAACTATGAACACTGAAGCTTTCTTT; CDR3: CSVPSTTMNTEAFF
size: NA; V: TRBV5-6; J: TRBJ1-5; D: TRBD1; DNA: TGTGCCAGCAGCTTGTCGGACAGGGACAATCAGCCCCAGCATTTT; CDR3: CASSLSDRDNQPQHF